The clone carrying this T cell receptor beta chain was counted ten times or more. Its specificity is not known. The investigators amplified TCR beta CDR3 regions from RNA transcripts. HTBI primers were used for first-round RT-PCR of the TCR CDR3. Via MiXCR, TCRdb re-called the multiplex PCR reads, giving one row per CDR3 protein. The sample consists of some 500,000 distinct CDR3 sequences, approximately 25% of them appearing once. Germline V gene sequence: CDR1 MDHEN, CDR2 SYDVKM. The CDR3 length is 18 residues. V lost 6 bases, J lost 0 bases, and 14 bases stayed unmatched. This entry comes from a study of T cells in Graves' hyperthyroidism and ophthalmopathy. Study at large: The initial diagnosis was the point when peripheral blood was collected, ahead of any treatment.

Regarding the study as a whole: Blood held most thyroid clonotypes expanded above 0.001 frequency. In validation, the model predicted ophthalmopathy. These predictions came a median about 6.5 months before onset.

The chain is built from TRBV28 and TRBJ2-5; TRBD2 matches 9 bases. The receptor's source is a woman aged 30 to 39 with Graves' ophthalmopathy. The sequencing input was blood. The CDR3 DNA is TGTGCCAGCAGGTGGGGTAGCGGGAGAGGGAGGTACCAAGAGACCCAGTACTTC. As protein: CASRWGSGRGRYQETQYF.